The clone carrying this T cell receptor (beta chain) was seen once. The sample belongs to a study of regulatory T cells in long-lasting Graves disease. This sample's time point: newly diagnosed GD, antithyroid drugs for less than 3 months. Scientists built the TCR library using RNA that was extracted from PBMCs. EDTA tubes collected roughly 9.6 milliliters of peripheral blood. To make TCR beta libraries, researchers used iRepertoire HTBI primers and Arm-PCR of CDR3 regions. TCRdb called the multiplex PCR reads again in MiXCR, with one record for every CDR3 protein. The sample has about 220,000 distinct CDR3 sequences, less than 20% seen once. Germline values: CDR1 MNHEY, CDR2 SVGEGT. The CDR3 has 14 residues. The V segment lost 7 bases and the J segment 10 bases; nucleotides outside the gene matches: 8. These records were also assigned to another study, of T cells in Graves' hyperthyroidism and ophthalmopathy.

This receptor was obtained from a woman in her twenties or thirties with Graves disease. V usage is TRBV6-2 or TRBV6-3 and J usage is TRBJ1-6, with TRBD1 matching 9 bases. This material consisted of peripheral blood mononuclear cells (PBMCs), taken at new diagnosis, from a patient treated with antithyroid drugs. The CDR3 nucleotides read TGTGCCAGCATACGACAGGGGGAGAGGTCACCCCTCCACTTT. Its translation is CASIRQGERSPLHF.